The table lists the clone carrying this T cell receptor (beta chain) with many counts. Its cognate antigen is unknown. CDR1 and CDR2 (germline): PRHDT, FYEKMQ (reference sequence). V was clipped by 2 bases and J by 1 base, with 9 bases between them. This CDR3 has 14 residues. Template material for amplifying TCR beta CDR3 regions consisted of RNA transcripts. The HTBI primer set served for first-round RT-PCR of the TCR CDR3. TCRdb itself ran the multiplex PCR reads through MiXCR, one entry per CDR3 protein. The table has more than 500,000 distinct CDR3 sequences, around 15% seen once; the top ten hold 4.3%. This sample was taken from a study of T cells in Graves' hyperthyroidism and ophthalmopathy. Ophthalmopathy cases scored 3 or more on the Clinical Activity Score and 4 or more on NOSPECS grade, with duration below 3 months. Clinical symptoms, serum thyroxine, TRAb, thyroid ultrasound and orbital computed tomography informed diagnoses.

Study-wide points: Ophthalmopathy was predicted by the model a median of roughly 6.6 months ahead of onset. Blood shared most expanded thyroid clonotypes above 0.001.

This chain uses TRBV13 with TRBJ2-7; no reliable D call. This TCR came from a woman in her thirties or forties with Graves' ophthalmopathy. Sequencing was performed on blood. The CDR3 is CASSLRDPSYEQYF. CDR3 DNA sequence: TGTGCCAGCAGCTTAAGGGATCCTTCCTACGAGCAGTACTTC.